Each of the 10 T cell receptor beta chains below was sequenced from the same sample in a study. TCRdb recomputed calls from the 5' RACE reads with MiXCR, one row per CDR3 protein. The data hold 30,000 or so distinct CDR3 sequences, with around a quarter observed a single time. The specimen was memory CD4+ T cells sorted from blood. Subset noted: memory CD4+ T cells, CD4+CD45RO+CD25-. The origin of the receptors is a female donor with breast cancer.

This clonotype was detected many times. The V call is TRBV9, the J call TRBJ1-5; no definite D call. This CDR3 is built from 13 residues. V lost 0 bases, J lost 4 bases, and 5 bases lay in between. Per germline, CDR1 SGDLS and CDR2 YYNGEE. The CDR3 loop is CASSVVGNQPQHF. For the CDR3, the DNA is TGTGCCAGCAGCGTAGTGGGAAATCAGCCCCAGCATTTT.

The V and J genes are TRBV6-6 and TRBJ2-3; TRBD2 matches 10 bases. The CDR3 has 15 amino acids. J was trimmed by 1 base and V by 5 bases; bases with no gene match: 3. Germline CDR1 is MNHNY and CDR2 is SVGAGI (reference sequence). This CDR3 is CASSHLAGGTDTQYF. In nucleotides, the CDR3 is TGTGCCAGCAGTCATCTAGCGGGGGGCACAGATACGCAGTATTTT.

The rearrangement uses TRBV5-1 and TRBJ2-2, with 9 bases identical to TRBD2. The length of the CDR3 is 15 residues. Trimming cost V 0 bases and J 8 bases; bases outside gene matches: 5. Germline V gene sequence: CDR1 SGHRS, CDR2 YFSETQ. The CDR3 DNA reads as TGCGCCAGCAGCTTGGTAGCGGGAGCATCGGGGGAGCTGTTTTTT. Translation: CASSLVAGASGELFF.

The chain combines TRBV7-9 with TRBJ2-6, with D possibly being TRBD1 (5 bases). Per germline, CDR1 SEHNR and CDR2 FQNEAQ (reference sequence). Trimming stripped 5 bases from V and 0 bases from J, with 14 bases between. This CDR3 is built from 17 residues. Here the CDR3 reads CASSPPTQGSGANVLTF. CDR3 in DNA: TGTGCCAGCAGCCCGCCAACGCAGGGCTCTGGGGCCAACGTCCTGACTTTC.

The chain couples TRBV12-3 or TRBV12-4 to TRBJ2-4, with D maybe TRBD1 (6 bases). Trimming took 8 bases from V and 1 from J, leaving 12 bases between them. The CDR3 is 14 residues long. In nucleotides, the CDR3 is TGTGCCAGCCAAACAGGGACCGCCAAAAACATTCAGTACTTC. It yields the protein CASQTGTAKNIQYF.

This clonotype was observed many times. The chain uses TRBV29-1 and TRBJ1-1; D not certain. Trimming removed 3 bases from V and 4 bases from J, with 3 bases in between. This CDR3 comprises 10 residues. Germline CDR1 reads SQVTM; CDR2 reads ANQGSEA. The CDR3 loop reads CSVEITEAFF. For the CDR3, the DNA is TGCAGCGTTGAGATCACTGAAGCTTTCTTT.

The rearrangement joins TRBV12-3 or TRBV12-4 to TRBJ2-1; no definite D call. The CDR3 loop spans 17 amino acids. Trimming cost V 3 bases and J 7 bases, with 22 bases left between them. Here the CDR3 reads CASSLGINYRRSNEQFF. CDR3 nucleotides: TGTGCCAGCAGTTTGGGCATCAATTACAGACGTTCGAATGAGCAGTTCTTC.

This clonotype has a count of ten or more. The J gene is TRBJ1-5, the V gene TRBV9, with 10 bases fitting TRBD1. V was clipped by 4 bases and J by 5 bases; unmatched bases: 3. The CDR3 is 14 amino acids. The germline CDR1 and CDR2 sequences are SGDLS and YYNGEE. Here the CDR3 DNA reads TGTGCCAGCAGCCTTGGGACAGGGGATCAGCCCCAGCATTTT. It translates to CASSLGTGDQPQHF.

This clonotype was recorded a few times. The V gene is TRBV29-1, the J gene TRBJ2-2; either TRBD1 or TRBD2 may fit D (5 bases each). The CDR3 sequence is 15 residues long. Germline-derived CDR1 and CDR2 are SQVTM and ANQGSEA. The V and J ends lost 7 bases and 5 bases respectively, with 20 bases between them. CDR3 loop: CSAHFSGQSTGELFF. The CDR3 DNA follows: TGCAGCGCTCATTTCTCGGGGCAGAGTACCGGGGAGCTGTTTTTT.

The chain combines TRBV28 with TRBJ2-7, with D perhaps being TRBD1 or TRBD2 (5 bases each). From germline, CDR1 is MDHEN and CDR2 SYDVKM. V lost 5 bases and J lost 0, with 14 bases in between. The CDR3 has 15 residues. The CDR3 region has the DNA TGTGCCAGCAGTAACCGGGACGAACCCTCCTACGAGCAGTACTTC. Protein product: CASSNRDEPSYEQYF.